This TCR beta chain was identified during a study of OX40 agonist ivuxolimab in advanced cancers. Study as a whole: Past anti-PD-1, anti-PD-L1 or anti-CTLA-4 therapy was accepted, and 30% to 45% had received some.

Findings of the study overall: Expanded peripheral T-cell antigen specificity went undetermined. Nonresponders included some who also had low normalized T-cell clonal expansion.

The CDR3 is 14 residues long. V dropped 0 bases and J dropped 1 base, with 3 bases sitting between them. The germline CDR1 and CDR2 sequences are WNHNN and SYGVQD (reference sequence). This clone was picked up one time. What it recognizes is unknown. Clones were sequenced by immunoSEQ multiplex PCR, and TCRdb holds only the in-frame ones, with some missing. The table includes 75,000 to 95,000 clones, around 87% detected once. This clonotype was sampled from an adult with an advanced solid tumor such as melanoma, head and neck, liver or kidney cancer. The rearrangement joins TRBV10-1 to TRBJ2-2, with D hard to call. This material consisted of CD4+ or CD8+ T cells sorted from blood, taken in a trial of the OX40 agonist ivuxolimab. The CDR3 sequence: CASSESGNTGELFF. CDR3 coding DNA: TGCGCCAGCAGTGAGTCGGGGAACACCGGGGAGCTGTTTTTT.